These 9 T cell receptor beta chains came from one sample sequenced in a study of OX40 agonist ivuxolimab in advanced cancers. This table comes from immunoSEQ multiplex PCR, and its TCRdb copy is limited to in-frame clones, with some not included. The sample contains more than 50,000 clones, approximately 83% of which appear only once. This specimen consisted of CD4+ or CD8+ T cells sorted from blood, obtained in a trial of the OX40 agonist ivuxolimab. The receptors were sampled from an adult with an advanced solid tumor such as melanoma, head and neck, liver or kidney cancer.

The table lists this clone with a count of one. The chain is built from TRBV28 and TRBJ2-7; TRBD1 matches at 8 bases. The CDR3 is 14 amino acids. V trimming: 5 bases; J trimming: 4 bases; junction bases outside the gene matches: 7. Germline CDR1 MDHEN, CDR2 SYDVKM. The CDR3 coding sequence is TGTGCCAGCAGTCGCACAGGGGGAGGTTACGAGCAGTACTTC. Amino acids: CASSRTGGGYEQYF.

The chain links TRBV7-9 to TRBJ2-5, with TRBD1 matching 7 bases. Germline CDR1 SEHNR, CDR2 FQNEAQ (reference sequence). The CDR3 is made up of 16 amino acids. With 5 bases clipped from V and 2 bases from J, the junction kept 11 bases outside the gene matches. CDR3 region: CASSPRQGEGQETQYF. As DNA, the CDR3 is TGTGCCAGCAGCCCCCGACAGGGAGAGGGACAAGAGACCCAGTACTTC.

The CDR3 loop is CASSLADTQYF. CDR3 nucleotides: TGTGCCAGCAGCTTGGCAGATACGCAGTATTTT. The chain has TRBV5-4 and TRBJ2-3, with no clear D. V was clipped by 0 bases and J by 4 bases, with 0 bases between them. CDR3 length equals 11 residues. The germline CDR1 and CDR2 sequences are SGHNT and YYREEE (reference sequence).

The V call is TRBV6-5, the J call TRBJ2-2; perhaps TRBD1 as D (6 bases). V gave up 2 bases and J gave up 8 bases, with 15 bases separating them. The CDR3 length is 15 residues. Per the germline V gene, CDR1 is MNHEY and CDR2 is SVGAGI. For the CDR3, the DNA is TGTGCCAGCAGTTACGAACAGGGTGCTTCTGGGGAGCTGTTTTTT. Translating gives CASSYEQGASGELFF.

J is TRBJ2-1 and V is TRBV27; TRBD1 matches at 8 bases. This CDR3 contains 15 residues. The V segment lost 5 bases and the J segment 8 bases; nucleotides outside the gene matches: 11. Germline V gene data show CDR1 as MNHEY and CDR2 as SMNVEV (reference sequence). This CDR3 is CASSMTKTGADEQFF. CDR3 bases: TGTGCCAGCAGTATGACAAAGACAGGGGCCGATGAGCAGTTCTTC.

The rearrangement uses TRBV5-5 and TRBJ1-2, with a tentative D call TRBD1 (5 bases). Germline V lookup: CDR1 SGHKS, CDR2 YYEKEE (reference sequence). The CDR3 is made up of 14 amino acids. V lost 0 bases and J 4 bases, leaving 10 bases between the germline ends. The CDR3 loop reads CASSLEKGIYGYTF. The CDR3 region has the DNA TGTGCCAGCAGCTTGGAGAAGGGGATCTATGGCTACACCTTC.

The chain carries TRBV7-2 and TRBJ1-2; 9 bases are a match to TRBD1. J gave up 6 bases and V 2 bases, and 7 bases lay outside the gene matches. CDR3 size: 15 residues. The germline V gene has CDR1 SGHTA and CDR2 FQGNSA. The DNA for the CDR3 is TGTGCCAGCAGCTTACTACAGGGGGCGCCGAATGGCTACACCTTC. Residues: CASSLLQGAPNGYTF. The whole variable domain, remainder taken from reference TRBV7-2 and TRBJ1-2, is GAGVSQSPSNKVTEKGKDVELRCDPISGHTALYWYRQSLGQGLEFLIYFQGNSAPDKSGLPSDRFSAERTGGSVSTLTIQRTQQEDSAVYLCASSLLQGAPNGYTFGSGTRLTVV.

This clone has only a few counts. The gene calls are TRBV27 and TRBJ1-6, with unresolved D. V lost 5 bases, J lost 7 bases, and 18 bases lay in between. Looked up from germline, CDR1 is MNHEY and CDR2 is SMNVEV (reference sequence). The CDR3 spans 16 residues. CDR3 DNA: TGTGCCAGCAGTCCCCCCTCACGACCATACAATTCACCCCTCCACTTT. Translating gives CASSPPSRPYNSPLHF.

This clone was found a few times. V and J are TRBV5-4 and TRBJ1-2; D gene unclear. The CDR3 is 16 amino acids. Germline-derived CDR1 and CDR2 are SGHNT and YYREEE (reference sequence). Trimming stripped 4 bases from V and 3 bases from J, with 19 bases between. The CDR3 loop reads CASSRELEGTDYGYTF. CDR3 nucleotide sequence: TGTGCCAGCAGCCGGGAACTTGAGGGAACGGACTATGGCTACACCTTC.